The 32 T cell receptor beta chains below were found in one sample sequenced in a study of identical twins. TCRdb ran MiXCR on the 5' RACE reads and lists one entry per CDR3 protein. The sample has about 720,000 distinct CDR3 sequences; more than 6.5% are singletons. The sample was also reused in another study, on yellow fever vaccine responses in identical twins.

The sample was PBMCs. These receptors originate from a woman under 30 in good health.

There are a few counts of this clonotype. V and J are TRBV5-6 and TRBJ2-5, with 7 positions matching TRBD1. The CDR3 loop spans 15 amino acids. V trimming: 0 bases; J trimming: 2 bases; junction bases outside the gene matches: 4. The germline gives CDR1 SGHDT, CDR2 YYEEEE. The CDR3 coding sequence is TGTGCCAGCAGCTTGGTGGGACAGACTCAAGAGACCCAGTACTTC. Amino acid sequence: CASSLVGQTQETQYF.

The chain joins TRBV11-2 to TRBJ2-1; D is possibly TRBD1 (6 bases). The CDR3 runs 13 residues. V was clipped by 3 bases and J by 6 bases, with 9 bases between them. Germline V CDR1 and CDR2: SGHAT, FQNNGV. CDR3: CASSLGAVNEQFF. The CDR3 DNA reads TGTGCCAGCAGCTTGGGGGCGGTCAATGAGCAGTTCTTC.

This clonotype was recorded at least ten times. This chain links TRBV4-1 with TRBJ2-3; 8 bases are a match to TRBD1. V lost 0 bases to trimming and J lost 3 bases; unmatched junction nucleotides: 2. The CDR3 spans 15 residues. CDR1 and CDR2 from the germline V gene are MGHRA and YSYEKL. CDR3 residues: CASSQEGTGTDTQYF. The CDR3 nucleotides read TGCGCCAGCAGCCAAGAGGGGACAGGAACAGATACGCAGTATTTT.

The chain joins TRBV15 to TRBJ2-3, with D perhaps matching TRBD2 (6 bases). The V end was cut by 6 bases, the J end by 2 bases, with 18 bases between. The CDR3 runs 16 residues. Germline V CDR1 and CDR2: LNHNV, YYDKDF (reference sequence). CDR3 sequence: CATRYRGGLITDTQYF. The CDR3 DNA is TGTGCCACCAGATATCGGGGAGGACTAATCACAGATACGCAGTATTTT.

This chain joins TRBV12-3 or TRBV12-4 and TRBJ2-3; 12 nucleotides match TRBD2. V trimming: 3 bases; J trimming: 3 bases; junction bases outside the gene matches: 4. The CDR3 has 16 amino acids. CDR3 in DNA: TGTGCCAGCAGTTTGGCTAGCGGGAGGGAAACAGATACGCAGTATTTT. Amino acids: CASSLASGRETDTQYF.

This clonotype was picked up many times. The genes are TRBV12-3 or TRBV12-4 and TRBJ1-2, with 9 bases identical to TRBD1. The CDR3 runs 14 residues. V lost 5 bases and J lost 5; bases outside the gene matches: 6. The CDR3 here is CASSPRTGAYGYTF. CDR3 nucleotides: TGTGCCAGCAGTCCTCGGACAGGGGCGTATGGCTACACCTTC.

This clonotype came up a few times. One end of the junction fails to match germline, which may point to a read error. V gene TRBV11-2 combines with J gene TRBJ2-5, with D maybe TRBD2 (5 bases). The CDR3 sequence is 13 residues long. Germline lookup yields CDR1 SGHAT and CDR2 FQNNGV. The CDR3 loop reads CASSLGVVEARIF. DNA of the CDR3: TGTGCCAGCAGCTTAGGGGTAGTGGAGGCGCGGATCTTC.

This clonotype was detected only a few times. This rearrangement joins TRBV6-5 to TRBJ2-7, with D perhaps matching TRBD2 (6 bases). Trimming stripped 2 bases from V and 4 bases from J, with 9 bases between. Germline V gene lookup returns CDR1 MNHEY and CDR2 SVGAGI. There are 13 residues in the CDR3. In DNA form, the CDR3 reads TGTGCCAGCAGTTACGCAGGGAGGTACGAGCAGTACTTC. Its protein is CASSYAGRYEQYF.

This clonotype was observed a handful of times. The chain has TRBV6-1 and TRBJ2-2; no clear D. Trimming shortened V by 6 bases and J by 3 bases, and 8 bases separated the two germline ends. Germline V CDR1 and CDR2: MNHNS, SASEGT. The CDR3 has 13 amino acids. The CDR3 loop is CASSRTYTGELFF. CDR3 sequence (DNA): TGTGCCAGCAGCCGGACGTACACCGGGGAGCTGTTTTTT.

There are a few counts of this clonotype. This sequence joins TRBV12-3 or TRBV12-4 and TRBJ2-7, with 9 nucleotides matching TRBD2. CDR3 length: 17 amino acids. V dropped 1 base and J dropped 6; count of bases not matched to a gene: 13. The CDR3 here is CASSLGGGAGGPSEQYF. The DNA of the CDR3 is TGTGCCAGCAGTTTAGGTGGTGGGGCGGGAGGGCCTAGCGAGCAGTACTTC.

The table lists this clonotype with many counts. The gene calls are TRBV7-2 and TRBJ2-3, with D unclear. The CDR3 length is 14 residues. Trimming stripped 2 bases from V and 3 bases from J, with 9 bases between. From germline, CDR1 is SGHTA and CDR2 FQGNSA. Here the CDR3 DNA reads TGTGCCAGCAGCTTACTGGGCTGGACAGATACGCAGTATTTT. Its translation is CASSLLGWTDTQYF.

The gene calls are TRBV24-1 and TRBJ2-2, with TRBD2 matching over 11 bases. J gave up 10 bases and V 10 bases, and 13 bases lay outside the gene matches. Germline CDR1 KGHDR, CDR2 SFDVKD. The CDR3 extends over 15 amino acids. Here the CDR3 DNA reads TGTGCCACGTCCCCATTAGCGGGGGGGCCGCAGGAGCTGTTTTTT. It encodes CATSPLAGGPQELFF.

Here the CDR3 DNA reads TGTGCCAGCATCGGAGGGCCTGGGTACAATGAGCAGTTCTTC. Its translation is CASIGGPGYNEQFF. The J gene is TRBJ2-1, the V gene TRBV6-1; the D gene is possibly TRBD2 (6 bases). The germline CDR1 and CDR2 sequences are MNHNS and SASEGT. With 7 bases removed from V and 4 bases from J, the gap between germline ends came to 14 bases. The CDR3 covers 14 residues.

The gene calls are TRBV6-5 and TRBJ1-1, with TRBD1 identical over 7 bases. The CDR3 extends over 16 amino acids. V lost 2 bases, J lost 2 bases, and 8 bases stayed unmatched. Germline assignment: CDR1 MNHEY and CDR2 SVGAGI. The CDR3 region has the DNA TGTGCCAGCAGTTACATCCGACAGGGTCTAAACACTGAAGCTTTCTTT. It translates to CASSYIRQGLNTEAFF.

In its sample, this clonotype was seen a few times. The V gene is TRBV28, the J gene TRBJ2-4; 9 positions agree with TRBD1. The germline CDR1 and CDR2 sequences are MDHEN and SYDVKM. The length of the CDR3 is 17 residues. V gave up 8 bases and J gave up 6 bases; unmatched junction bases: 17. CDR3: CASGLLRPGQGANIQYF. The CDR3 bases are TGTGCCAGCGGATTACTCAGACCGGGACAGGGTGCAAACATTCAGTACTTC.

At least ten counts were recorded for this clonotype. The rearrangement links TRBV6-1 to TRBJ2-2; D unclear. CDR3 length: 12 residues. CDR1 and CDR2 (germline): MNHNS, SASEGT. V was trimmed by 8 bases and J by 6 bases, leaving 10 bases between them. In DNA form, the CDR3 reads TGTGCCAGCCGCCGTTTGGCCGGGGAGCTGTTTTTT. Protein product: CASRRLAGELFF.

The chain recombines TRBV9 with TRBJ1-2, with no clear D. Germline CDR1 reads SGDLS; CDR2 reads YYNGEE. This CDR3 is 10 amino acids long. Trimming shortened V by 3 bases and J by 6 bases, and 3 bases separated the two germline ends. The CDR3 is CASSGDGYTF. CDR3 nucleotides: TGTGCCAGCAGCGGGGATGGCTACACCTTC.

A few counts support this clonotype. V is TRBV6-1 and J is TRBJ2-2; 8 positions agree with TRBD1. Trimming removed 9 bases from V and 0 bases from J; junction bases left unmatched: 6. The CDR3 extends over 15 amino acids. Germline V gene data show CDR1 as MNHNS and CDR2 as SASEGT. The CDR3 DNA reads TGTGCCAGTAAGGGGGGACAGGCGAACACCGGGGAGCTGTTTTTT. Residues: CASKGGQANTGELFF.

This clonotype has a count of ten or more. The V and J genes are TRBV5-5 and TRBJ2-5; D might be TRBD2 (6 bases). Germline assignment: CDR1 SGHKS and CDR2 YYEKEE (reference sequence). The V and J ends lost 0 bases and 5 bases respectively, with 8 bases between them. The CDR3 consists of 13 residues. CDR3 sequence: CASSLAREETQYF. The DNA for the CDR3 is TGTGCCAGCAGCTTGGCTCGGGAGGAGACCCAGTACTTC. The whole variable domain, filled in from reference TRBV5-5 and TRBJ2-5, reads DAGVTQSPTHLIKTRGQQVTLRCSPISGHKSVSWYQQVLGQGPQFIFQYYEKEERGRGNFPDRFSARQFPNYSSELNVNALLLGDSALYLCASSLAREETQYFGPGTRLLVL.

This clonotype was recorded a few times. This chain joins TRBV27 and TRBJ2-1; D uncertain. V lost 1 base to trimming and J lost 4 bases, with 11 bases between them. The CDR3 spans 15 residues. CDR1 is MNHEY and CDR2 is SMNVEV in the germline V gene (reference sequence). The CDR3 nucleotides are TGTGCCAGCAGTTTATGGGGTCCTAATTACAATGAGCAGTTCTTC. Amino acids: CASSLWGPNYNEQFF.

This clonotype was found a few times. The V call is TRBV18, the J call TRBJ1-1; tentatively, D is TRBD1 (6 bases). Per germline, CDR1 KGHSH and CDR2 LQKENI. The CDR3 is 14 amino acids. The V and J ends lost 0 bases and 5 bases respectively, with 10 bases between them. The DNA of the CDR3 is TGTGCCAGCTCACCACCGGGGGGGCCAACTGAAGCTTTCTTT. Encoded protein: CASSPPGGPTEAFF.

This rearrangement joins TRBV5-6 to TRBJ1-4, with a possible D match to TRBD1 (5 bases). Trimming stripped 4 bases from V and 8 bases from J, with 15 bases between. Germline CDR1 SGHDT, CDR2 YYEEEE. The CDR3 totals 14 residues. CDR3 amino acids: CASSLTAAREKLFF. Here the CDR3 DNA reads TGTGCCAGCAGCCTGACAGCGGCACGGGAAAAACTGTTTTTT.

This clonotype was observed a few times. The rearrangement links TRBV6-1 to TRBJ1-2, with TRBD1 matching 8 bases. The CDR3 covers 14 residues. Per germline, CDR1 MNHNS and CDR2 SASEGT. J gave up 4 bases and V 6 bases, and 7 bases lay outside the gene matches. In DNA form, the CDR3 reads TGTGCCAGCAGGATGACAGGGGCCGGCTATGGCTACACCTTC. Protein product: CASRMTGAGYGYTF.

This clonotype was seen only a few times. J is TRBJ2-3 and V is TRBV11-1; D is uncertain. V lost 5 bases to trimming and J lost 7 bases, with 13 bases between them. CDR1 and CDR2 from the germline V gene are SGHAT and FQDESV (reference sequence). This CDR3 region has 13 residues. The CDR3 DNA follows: TGTGCCAGCAGCCCGACCCCGACCTATACGCAGTATTTT. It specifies CASSPTPTYTQYF.

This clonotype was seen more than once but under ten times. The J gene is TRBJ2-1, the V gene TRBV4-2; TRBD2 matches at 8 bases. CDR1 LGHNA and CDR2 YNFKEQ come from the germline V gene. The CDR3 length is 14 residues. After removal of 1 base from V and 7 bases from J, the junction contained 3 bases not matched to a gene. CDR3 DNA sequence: TGTGCCAGCAGCCAAGCGGGAGGGGGGAATGAGCAGTTCTTC. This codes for CASSQAGGGNEQFF.

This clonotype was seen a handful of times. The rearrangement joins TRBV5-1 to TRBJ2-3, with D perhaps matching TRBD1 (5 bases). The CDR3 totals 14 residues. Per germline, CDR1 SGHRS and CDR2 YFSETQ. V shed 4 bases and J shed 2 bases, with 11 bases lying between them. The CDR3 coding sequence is TGCGCCAGCAGCCCGAGACAGTTCACAGATACGCAGTATTTT. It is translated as CASSPRQFTDTQYF. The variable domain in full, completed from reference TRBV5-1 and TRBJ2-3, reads KAGVTQTPRYLIKTRGQQVTLSCSPISGHRSVSWYQQTPGQGLQFLFEYFSETQRNKGNFPGRFSGRQFSNSRSEMNVSTLELGDSALYLCASSPRQFTDTQYFGPGTRLTVL.

This CDR3 reads CASSLNNALSTGELFF. CDR3 DNA sequence: TGTGCCAGCAGTCTAAACAACGCCCTAAGCACCGGGGAGCTGTTTTTT. The genes are TRBV28 and TRBJ2-2; no firm D call. Germline lookup yields CDR1 MDHEN and CDR2 SYDVKM. The CDR3 is 16 amino acids. V shed 5 bases and J shed 4 bases, with 17 bases lying between them.

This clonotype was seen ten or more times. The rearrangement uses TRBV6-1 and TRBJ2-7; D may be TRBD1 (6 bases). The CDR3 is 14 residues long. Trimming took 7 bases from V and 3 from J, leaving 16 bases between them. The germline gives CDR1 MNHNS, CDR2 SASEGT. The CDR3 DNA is TGTGCCAGCAAACGGACAGCCACCGTCTACGAGCAGTACTTC. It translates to CASKRTATVYEQYF.

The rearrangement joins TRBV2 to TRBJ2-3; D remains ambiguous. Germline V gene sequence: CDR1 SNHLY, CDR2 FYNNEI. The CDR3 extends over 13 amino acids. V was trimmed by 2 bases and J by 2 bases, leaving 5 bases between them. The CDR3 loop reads CASSEKFTDTQYF. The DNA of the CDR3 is TGTGCCAGCAGTGAAAAATTCACAGATACGCAGTATTTT.

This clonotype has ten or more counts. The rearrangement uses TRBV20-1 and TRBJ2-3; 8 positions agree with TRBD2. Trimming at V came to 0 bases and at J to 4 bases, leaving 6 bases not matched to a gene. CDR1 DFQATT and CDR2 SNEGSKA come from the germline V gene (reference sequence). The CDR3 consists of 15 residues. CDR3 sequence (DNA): TGCAGTGCTAGAGATAGGGTAGCGGGATCAGATACGCAGTATTTT. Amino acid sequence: CSARDRVAGSDTQYF.

CDR3 coding DNA: TGTGCCAGCAGTGAATTTTGGCTCGGACAGAGCGAAGCCTACGAGCAGTACTTC. Translation: CASSEFWLGQSEAYEQYF. The genes are TRBV2 and TRBJ2-7, with D possibly being TRBD1 (6 bases). This CDR3 has 18 amino acids. Germline assignment: CDR1 SNHLY and CDR2 FYNNEI. Trimming took off 2 bases at V and 2 bases at J, with 22 bases between the two ends.

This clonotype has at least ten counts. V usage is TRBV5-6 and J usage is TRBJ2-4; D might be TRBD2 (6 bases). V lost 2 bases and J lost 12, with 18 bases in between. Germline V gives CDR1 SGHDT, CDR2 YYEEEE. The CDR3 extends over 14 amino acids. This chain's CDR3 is CASSLLFTGEDQYF. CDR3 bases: TGTGCCAGCAGCTTATTGTTCACCGGGGAGGATCAGTACTTC.